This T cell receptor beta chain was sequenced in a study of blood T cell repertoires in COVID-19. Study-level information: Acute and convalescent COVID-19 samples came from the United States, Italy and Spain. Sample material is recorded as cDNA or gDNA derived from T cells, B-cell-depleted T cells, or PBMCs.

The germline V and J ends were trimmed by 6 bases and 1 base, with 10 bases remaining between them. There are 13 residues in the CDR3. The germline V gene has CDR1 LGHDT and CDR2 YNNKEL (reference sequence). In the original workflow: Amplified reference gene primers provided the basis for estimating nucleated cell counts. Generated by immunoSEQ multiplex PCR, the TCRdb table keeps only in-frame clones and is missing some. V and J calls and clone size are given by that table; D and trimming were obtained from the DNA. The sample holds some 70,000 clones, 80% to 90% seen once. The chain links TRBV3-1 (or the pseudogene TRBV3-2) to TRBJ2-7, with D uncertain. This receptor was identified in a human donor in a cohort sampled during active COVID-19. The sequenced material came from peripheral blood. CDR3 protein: CASSPDGSYEQYF. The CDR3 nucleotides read TGTGCCAGCAGTCCCGACGGGTCCTACGAGCAGTACTTC.